This TCR beta chain is drawn from a study of blood T cells in healthy people across ages. From germline, CDR1 is MGHRA and CDR2 YSYEKL. The CDR3 runs to 14 residues. Trimming shortened V by 0 bases and J by 4 bases, and 7 bases separated the two germline ends. The use of a sample-barcoded 5' primer and a J-beta primer mix characterized a second PCR of about 7 to 12 cycles. TCRdb re-analysed the 5' RACE reads in MiXCR, keeping a single row per CDR3 protein. The profile shows about 1.6 million distinct CDR3 sequences, roughly 32% of them singletons. The source material was blood. The gene calls are TRBV4-1 and TRBJ1-5; D ambiguous. This receptor was obtained from a woman in her 30s in good health. CDR3 in DNA: TGCGCCAGCAGCCAAGAACGAAGGAATCAGCCCCAGCATTTT. Translated, it gives CASSQERRNQPQHF.